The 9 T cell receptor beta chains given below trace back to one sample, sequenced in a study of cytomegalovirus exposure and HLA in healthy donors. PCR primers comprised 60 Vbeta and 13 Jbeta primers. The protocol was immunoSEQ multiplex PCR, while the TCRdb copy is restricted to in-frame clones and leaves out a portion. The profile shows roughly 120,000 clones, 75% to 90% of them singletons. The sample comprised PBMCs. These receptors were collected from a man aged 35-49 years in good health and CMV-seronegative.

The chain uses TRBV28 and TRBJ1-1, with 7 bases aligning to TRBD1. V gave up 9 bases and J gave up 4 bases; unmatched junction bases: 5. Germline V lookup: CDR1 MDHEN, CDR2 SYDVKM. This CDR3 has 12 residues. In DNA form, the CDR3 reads TGTGCCAGTGACAGGGTAGGCACTGAAGCTTTCTTT. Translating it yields CASDRVGTEAFF.

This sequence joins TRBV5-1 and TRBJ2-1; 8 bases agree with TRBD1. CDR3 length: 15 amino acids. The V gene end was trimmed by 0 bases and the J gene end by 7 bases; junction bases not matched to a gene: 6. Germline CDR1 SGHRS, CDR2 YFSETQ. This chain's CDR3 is CASSLEGTGWNEQFF. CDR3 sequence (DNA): TGCGCCAGCAGCTTGGAGGGGACAGGTTGGAATGAGCAGTTCTTC.

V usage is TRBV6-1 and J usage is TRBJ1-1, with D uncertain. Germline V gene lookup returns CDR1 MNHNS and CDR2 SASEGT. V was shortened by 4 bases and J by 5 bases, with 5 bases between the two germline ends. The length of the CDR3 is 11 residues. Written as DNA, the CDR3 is TGTGCCAGCAGTGCCGGGACTGAAGCTTTCTTT. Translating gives CASSAGTEAFF.

CDR3 residues: CASSVESVLGDEQYF. CDR3 nucleotide sequence: TGTGCCAGCAGCGTAGAATCGGTCCTCGGGGACGAGCAGTACTTC. V and J are TRBV9 and TRBJ2-7; tentative D call: TRBD2 (5 bases). CDR1 and CDR2 (germline): SGDLS, YYNGEE. CDR3 length: 15 residues. Trimming cost V 0 bases and J 5 bases, with 15 bases left between them.

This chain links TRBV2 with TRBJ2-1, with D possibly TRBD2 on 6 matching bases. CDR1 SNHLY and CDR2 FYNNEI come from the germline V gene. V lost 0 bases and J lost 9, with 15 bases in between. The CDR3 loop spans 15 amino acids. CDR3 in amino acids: CASSEARAGGAEQFF. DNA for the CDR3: TGTGCCAGCAGTGAAGCAAGAGCCGGGGGTGCTGAGCAGTTCTTC. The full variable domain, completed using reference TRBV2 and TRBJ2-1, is EPEVTQTPSHQVTQMGQEVILRCVPISNHLYFYWYRQILGQKVEFLVSFYNNEISEKSEIFDDQFSVERPDGSNFTLKIRSTKLEDSAMYFCASSEARAGGAEQFFGPGTRLTVL.

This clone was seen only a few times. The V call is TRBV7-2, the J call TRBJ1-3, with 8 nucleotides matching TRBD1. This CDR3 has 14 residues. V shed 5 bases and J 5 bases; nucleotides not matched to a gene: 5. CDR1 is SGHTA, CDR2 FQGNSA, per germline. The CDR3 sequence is CASSPGQARNTIYF. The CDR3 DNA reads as TGTGCCAGCAGCCCGGGACAGGCAAGAAACACCATATATTTT.

CDR3: CASSYSGGLAGNTIYF. The CDR3 coding sequence is TGTGCCAGCAGTTACTCCGGGGGACTTGCCGGAAACACCATATATTTT. This chain joins TRBV6-5 and TRBJ1-3, with D possibly matching TRBD1 (5 bases). CDR3 size: 16 residues. CDR1 is MNHEY and CDR2 is SVGAGI in the germline V gene. V was shortened by 0 bases and J by 4 bases, with 13 bases between the two germline ends.

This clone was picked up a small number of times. CDR3 loop: CASSVDPEGPGNTIYF. CDR3 in DNA: TGTGCCAGCAGCGTAGACCCTGAGGGTCCTGGAAACACCATATATTTT. V and J are TRBV9 and TRBJ1-3, with D uncertain. Between the trimmed V and J ends, which lost 0 bases and 2 bases, there was a span of 12 bases. The germline gives CDR1 SGDLS, CDR2 YYNGEE. There are 16 residues in the CDR3.

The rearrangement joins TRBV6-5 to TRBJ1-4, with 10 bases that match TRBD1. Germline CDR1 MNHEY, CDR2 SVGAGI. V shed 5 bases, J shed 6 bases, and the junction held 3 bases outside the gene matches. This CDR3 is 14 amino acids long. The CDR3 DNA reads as TGTGCCAGCAGTCTGACAGGGGGCGATGAAAAACTGTTTTTT. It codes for CASSLTGGDEKLFF.